Below, 12 T cell receptor beta chains from the same sample are listed, as sequenced in a study of shared clonotypes between healthy human individuals. TCRdb keeps only in-frame clones here, not all; method: immunoSEQ multiplex PCR. The data show approximately 500,000 clones, about 96% seen once. Material: naive CD4+ T cells sorted from blood. Specified subset: CD45RA+ positively selected. The receptor set was obtained from a woman aged 25-40 years in good health.

As DNA, the CDR3 is TGCGCCAGCAGTGAGTCGATTGAGGGTACGCAGTATTTT. It codes for CASSESIEGTQYF. The chain carries TRBV10-1 and TRBJ2-3, with D tentatively TRBD2 (5 bases). The length of the CDR3 is 13 residues. The germline V and J ends were trimmed by 0 bases and 8 bases, with 9 bases remaining between them. Germline V CDR1 and CDR2: WNHNN, SYGVQD (reference sequence).

This chain links TRBV28 with TRBJ1-5; 7 nucleotides line up with TRBD1. The CDR3 extends over 18 amino acids. Looked up from germline, CDR1 is MDHEN and CDR2 is SYDVKM. Unmatched junction bases numbered 10, after V lost 2 bases and J lost 0 bases. Here the CDR3 reads CASSLVTGRGYSNQPQHF. In DNA form, the CDR3 reads TGTGCCAGCAGTTTAGTGACAGGGCGGGGATATAGCAATCAGCCCCAGCATTTT.

The rearrangement uses TRBV7-9 and TRBJ1-3, with D perhaps TRBD1 (5 bases). V was shortened by 5 bases and J by 7 bases, with 15 bases between the two germline ends. The germline gives CDR1 SEHNR, CDR2 FQNEAQ (reference sequence). The CDR3 runs 14 residues. The CDR3 protein is CASSKNDPGNTIYF. CDR3 coding DNA: TGTGCCAGCAGCAAGAACGACCCAGGGAACACCATATATTTT.

V gene TRBV2 combines with J gene TRBJ2-7; TRBD1 matches 7 bases. The CDR3 spans 15 residues. Looked up from germline, CDR1 is SNHLY and CDR2 is FYNNEI. With V trimmed by 6 bases and J by 5 bases, 13 bases remained unmatched. CDR3 nucleotide sequence: TGTGCCAGCAGCAGTCAAGGGGGCCGAATGAACGAGCAGTACTTC. Translated: CASSSQGGRMNEQYF.

The gene calls are TRBV28 and TRBJ1-4; maybe TRBD1 (5 bases). The CDR3 sequence is 15 residues long. The germline V gene encodes CDR1 MDHEN and CDR2 SYDVKM. Trimming removed 5 bases from V and 3 bases from J, with 13 bases in between. DNA for the CDR3: TGTGCCAGCAGTCCGGCGACAGCCGCTAATGAAAAACTGTTTTTT. Translation gives CASSPATAANEKLFF.

The gene calls are TRBV5-4 and TRBJ2-2; possible D gene TRBD2, 5 bases. In germline, CDR1 is SGHNT, CDR2 YYREEE (reference sequence). CDR3 length: 14 amino acids. Trimming removed 4 bases from V and 6 bases from J, with 13 bases in between. The CDR3 bases are TGTGCCAGCAGCCTTCTCGTGGGAGCCGGGGAGCTGTTTTTT. It encodes CASSLLVGAGELFF.

The rearrangement joins TRBV4-1 to TRBJ1-4; D is unresolved. This CDR3 spans 15 amino acids. Germline assignment: CDR1 MGHRA and CDR2 YSYEKL. The ends were cut back, 0 bases at V and 8 bases at J, with 13 bases in the middle. CDR3 protein: CASSQEGRVGEKLFF. CDR3 coding DNA: TGCGCCAGCAGCCAAGAGGGGAGGGTGGGCGAAAAACTGTTTTTT.

The V gene is TRBV29-1, the J gene TRBJ2-1; 14 nucleotides agree with TRBD2. The CDR3 is made up of 16 amino acids. CDR1 is SQVTM and CDR2 is ANQGSEA in the germline V gene. The J segment lost 6 bases and the V segment lost 5 bases, leaving 9 bases of the junction unmatched. The CDR3 is CSVSPLTSGRGNEQFF. The CDR3 DNA sequence: TGCAGCGTTAGCCCCTTGACTAGCGGGAGGGGCAATGAGCAGTTCTTC.

V and J are TRBV5-4 and TRBJ1-3; TRBD1 might be the D (5 bases). CDR1 is SGHNT and CDR2 is YYREEE in the germline V gene (reference sequence). This CDR3 is built from 14 residues. The V and J ends lost 5 bases and 2 bases respectively, with 11 bases between them. DNA for the CDR3: TGTGCCAGCAGTGCGACAGCTCCTGGAAACACCATATATTTT. This encodes CASSATAPGNTIYF.

The chain is built from TRBV7-9 and TRBJ2-7, with D maybe TRBD1 (5 bases). Trimming stripped 4 bases from V and 4 bases from J, with 14 bases between. The CDR3 is 14 amino acids. Germline CDR1 is SEHNR and CDR2 is FQNEAQ (reference sequence). In nucleotides, the CDR3 is TGTGCCAGCAGCTCCTTCACAGGAAGGTACGAGCAGTACTTC. Translated, it gives CASSSFTGRYEQYF.

The chain combines TRBV2 with TRBJ1-5; perhaps TRBD1 as D (5 bases). The V gene lost 6 bases and the J gene lost 0 bases, with 9 bases spanning the gap. CDR3 length equals 14 residues. Germline loops: CDR1 SNHLY, CDR2 FYNNEI. The CDR3 sequence is CASRGLNSNQPQHF. CDR3 bases: TGTGCCAGCAGGGGACTTAATAGCAATCAGCCCCAGCATTTT. The variable domain in full, with the rest retrieved from reference TRBV2 and TRBJ1-5, is EPEVTQTPSHQVTQMGQEVILRCVPISNHLYFYWYRQILGQKVEFLVSFYNNEISEKSEIFDDQFSVERPDGSNFTLKIRSTKLEDSAMYFCASRGLNSNQPQHFGDGTRLSIL.

The chain combines TRBV7-9 with TRBJ1-5, with 7 bases that match TRBD1. Germline assignment: CDR1 SEHNR and CDR2 FQNEAQ (reference sequence). The CDR3 contains 14 residues. The ends lost 5 bases at V and 4 bases at J; junction bases unmatched: 5. CDR3 DNA sequence: TGTGCCAGCAGCGGAGGGGGCCCGAATCAGCCCCAGCATTTT. This sequence encodes CASSGGGPNQPQHF.